The rows below give T cell receptor beta chains drawn from one sample of a study of OX40 agonist ivuxolimab in advanced cancers. TCRdb's copy holds only in-frame clones and misses some; the assay was immunoSEQ multiplex PCR. The table lists 60,000 to 100,000 clones, approximately 95% of them singletons. The sequenced sample was CD4+ or CD8+ T cells sorted from blood, obtained in a trial of the OX40 agonist ivuxolimab. These TCRs come from an adult with an advanced solid tumor such as melanoma, head and neck, liver or kidney cancer. Each CDR3 is given with its conserved first and last residue. D genes are given only for firm matches. Size tells how often a clone was seen (once, few, many) or the class of an expanded clone, and some rows leave it out.

j_call clone_size v_call d_call cdr3_nt cdr3_aa
TRBJ2-5 once TRBV7-3 TRBD2 TGTGCCAGCAGCTTAACTAGCGGGAGGGGGGAGACCCAGTACTTC CASSLTSGRGETQYF
TRBJ2-7 NA TRBV11-2 TRBD2 TGTGCCAGCAGCTTAGATCGGGGGGACTCCTACGAGCAGTACTTC CASSLDRGDSYEQYF
TRBJ2-3 NA TRBV6-5 NA TGTGCCAGCAGTAGACAGCCTACTAGCACAGATACGCAGTATTTT CASSRQPTSTDTQYF
TRBJ2-1 once TRBV5-6 TRBD2 TGTGCCAGCAGCTTGCTCGGTGGGACTACCAACAATGAGCAGTTCTTC CASSLLGGTTNNEQFF
TRBJ1-1 NA TRBV4-3 NA TGCGCCAGCAGCCAAGTCCTCGGGGGAACTGAAGCTTTCTTT CASSQVLGGTEAFF
TRBJ2-5 NA TRBV11-2 NA TGTGCCAGCAGCTGGCCCCGTAAGGGGGGGGTGAAGGAGACCCAGTACTTC CASSWPRKGGVKETQYF
TRBJ2-7 NA TRBV6-1 NA TGTGCCAGCCGACCCTCGGGGCTGATCTACGAGCAGTACTTC CASRPSGLIYEQYF
TRBJ2-7 NA TRBV5-5 TRBD1 TGTGCCAGCAGGAATCGACAGGGGGCCTACGAGCAGTACTTC CASRNRQGAYEQYF
TRBJ2-5 NA TRBV7-7 NA TGTGCTAGCAGCTTAACCCCGTACCAAGAGACCCAGTACTTC CASSLTPYQETQYF
TRBJ1-1 NA TRBV27 NA TGTGCCAGCAGTCCGAGAGGGCGAGGCACTGAAGCTTTCTTT CASSPRGRGTEAFF
TRBJ2-1 NA TRBV4-3 NA TGCGCCAGCAGCCAAGAGGGGGGGGCTCACAATGAGCAGTTCTTC CASSQEGGAHNEQFF
TRBJ1-2 NA TRBV6-5 NA TGTGCCAGCAGTTTAGCCAGCAACTATGGCTACACCTTC CASSLASNYGYTF
TRBJ2-7 NA TRBV14 NA TGTGCCAGCAGGCCGGGGGGCGCGGGAGCCTACGAGCAGTACTTC CASRPGGAGAYEQYF
TRBJ1-1 few TRBV19 NA TGTGCCAGTAGTAGTTTTAGGGGTGATGAAGCTTTCTTT CASSSFRGDEAFF
TRBJ1-1 NA TRBV7-6 NA TGTGCCAGCAGCTCTACAGGGAACACTGAAGCTTTCTTT CASSSTGNTEAFF
TRBJ1-1 NA TRBV6-1 TRBD1 TGTGCCAGCAGTGGAGCGGGGGGAGACAGGGTGGTTGCTGAAGCTTTCTTT CASSGAGGDRVVAEAFF
TRBJ2-1 once TRBV6-4 TRBD2 TGTGCCAGCAGCGCCGGGACTAGCGGGAGGGGGTACAATGAGCAGTTCTTC CASSAGTSGRGYNEQFF
TRBJ1-6 NA TRBV7-6 NA TGTGCCAGCAGCTTAGCGCCAGATCTGGGGAGTCAAAATTCACCCCTCCACTTT CASSLAPDLGSQNSPLHF
TRBJ1-1 NA TRBV4-2 NA TGTGCCAGCAGCCCCCGAGGTAGGGACACTGAAGCTTTCTTT CASSPRGRDTEAFF
TRBJ1-4 medium-sized TRBV7-6 NA TGTGCCAGCAGCTTAGCGGTATCCCTTGGAGAGGGACTGTTTTTT CASSLAVSLGEGLFF
TRBJ2-7 NA TRBV29-1 TRBD1 TGCAGCGCCGTCAGGACAGGGAGAGTCTACGAGCAGTACTTC CSAVRTGRVYEQYF
TRBJ2-7 NA TRBV29-1 NA TGCAGCGTTGGAGGGACCCGCTACGAGCAGTACTTC CSVGGTRYEQYF
TRBJ2-6 NA TRBV29-1 NA TGCAGCGTTGAAGAAGAGCGGCGTAAGGAATCAAGCCCTGGGGCCAACGTCCTGACTTTC CSVEEERRKESSPGANVLTF
TRBJ1-5 NA TRBV7-9 NA TGTGCCAGCAGCTTAGGGTTATACGGCAATCAGCCCCAGCATTTT CASSLGLYGNQPQHF
TRBJ2-3 NA TRBV7-9 NA TGTGCCAGCAGGCGATCAGGGGTCGATACGCAGTATTTT CASRRSGVDTQYF
TRBJ1-5 NA TRBV28 NA TGTGCCAGCAGTTATGCCCTTTATGAGGGTGAAAATCAGCCCCAGCATTTT CASSYALYEGENQPQHF
TRBJ2-7 few TRBV4-3 NA TGCGCCAGCAGCCAAGGCCTCACAGGAAACTACGAGCAGTACTTC CASSQGLTGNYEQYF
TRBJ1-5 NA TRBV5-4 TRBD1 TGTGCCAGCAGCTTGGCCGGGACAGAAGGCAATCAGCCCCAGCATTTT CASSLAGTEGNQPQHF
TRBJ2-2 NA TRBV11-3 TRBD2 TGTGCCAGCAGCTCAGGACTAGCGGGAATTAGCACCGGGGAGCTGTTTTTT CASSSGLAGISTGELFF
TRBJ2-7 NA TRBV27 NA TGTGCCAGCAGTTTCTATGACGAGCAGTACTTC CASSFYDEQYF
TRBJ1-5 NA TRBV19 NA TGTGCCAGTAAGGCGGGCAGGGTCATAGATCAGCCCCAGCATTTT CASKAGRVIDQPQHF
TRBJ1-2 NA TRBV7-3 TRBD1 TGTGCCAGCAGCGCCGGGACAGGGTATGGCTACACCTTC CASSAGTGYGYTF
TRBJ2-7 NA TRBV5-1 NA TGCGCCAGCAGCCAAGATTCGAGTACCGGGGACGAGCAGTACTTC CASSQDSSTGDEQYF
TRBJ2-7 NA TRBV6-5 TRBD2 TGTGCCAGCAGCCCGGGACTAGTCTACGAGCAGTACTTC CASSPGLVYEQYF
TRBJ2-2 NA TRBV9 TRBD1 TGTGCCAGCAGCCCCCGGGACAGGGAGAACACCGGGGAGCTGTTTTTT CASSPRDRENTGELFF
TRBJ1-2 NA TRBV6-6 NA TGTGCCAGCAGTTACTCGAGAAGGGGGAAAGGAGGCTACACCTTC CASSYSRRGKGGYTF
TRBJ2-5 NA TRBV6-5 NA TGTGCCAGCAGTTACTCAGCCCGTGGGGAGACCCAGTACTTC CASSYSARGETQYF
TRBJ1-5 NA TRBV28 NA TGTGCCAGCAGGTTCGGGAAGGGACATCAGCCCCAGCATTTT CASRFGKGHQPQHF
TRBJ1-5 NA TRBV27 TRBD1 TGTGCCAGCAGTCCCCGACAGGGTTCCAATCAGCCCCAGCATTTT CASSPRQGSNQPQHF
TRBJ2-7 NA TRBV27 NA TGTGCCAGCAGTCCGGGGATGTTTTCCTACGAGCAGTACTTC CASSPGMFSYEQYF
TRBJ2-5 once TRBV11-2 NA TGTGCCAGCAGCTCTACTACCGGGTGGGAGACCCAGTACTTC CASSSTTGWETQYF
TRBJ1-2 NA TRBV7-9 TRBD1 TGTGCCAGCAGCTTAGCCGGACAGGGGGAAGGTGGCTACACCTTC CASSLAGQGEGGYTF
TRBJ2-1 NA TRBV11-3 NA TGTGCCAGCAGCCCTGCAGGTGGCGGGGACAATGAGCAGTTCTTC CASSPAGGGDNEQFF
TRBJ1-2 NA TRBV12-5 NA TGTGCTAGTGGTTTGGTACTTGGGACACGAGTCGGGGCCCGTGGCTACACCTTC CASGLVLGTRVGARGYTF
TRBJ2-5 NA TRBV4-1 NA TGCGCCAGCAGCCAAGGGGGTCCTCACTCCCAAGAGACCCAGTACTTC CASSQGGPHSQETQYF
TRBJ1-1 once TRBV5-4 NA TGTGCCAGCAGCTTGGAGCAGGGGCCAAGGGGCACTGAAGCTTTCTTT CASSLEQGPRGTEAFF
TRBJ2-5 NA TRBV11-2 NA TGTGCCAGCAGCTTAAGAACAGGAGAGACCCAGTACTTC CASSLRTGETQYF